This T cell receptor (beta chain) stems from a study of T cells in Graves' hyperthyroidism and ophthalmopathy. The CDR3 extends over 11 amino acids. Germline CDR1 is MNHNS and CDR2 is SASEGT. V lost 5 bases, J lost 8 bases, and 9 bases lay in between. TCR beta CDR3 region amplification was performed from RNA transcripts. An initial round of RT-PCR targeting the TCR CDR3 relied on the HTBI primer set. MiXCR, run by TCRdb on the multiplex PCR reads, gives a single entry per CDR3 protein. The sample yields some 570,000 distinct CDR3 sequences, roughly 15% seen once. Study-level results: In blood, most of the thyroid clonotypes expanded above 0.001 were also present.

Disease lasting under 3 months, a NOSPECS grade of at least 4, and a Clinical Activity Score of at least 3 were features of the ophthalmopathy patients. PBMCs were obtained from 10 ml fresh peripheral blood. As to this clonotype: Its antigen is unidentified.

The rearrangement links TRBV6-1 to TRBJ1-2, with unresolved D. This clonotype was obtained from a woman between 18 and 30 years old with Graves' ophthalmopathy. Sequenced sample: blood. The CDR3 is CASSPARGYTF. CDR3 sequence (DNA): TGTGCCAGCAGTCCCGCGCGGGGCTACACCTTC.